This TCR beta chain was sequenced for a study of CD8+CD57+ T cells in acquired aplastic anemia. Study in general: The average for DNA from sorted CD4+ and CD8+ cells was 3 to 4 ug. In CD4+ cells, healthy donors produced an average of approximately 11 million reads.

This CDR3 comprises 13 residues. Germline CDR1 SGHTA, CDR2 FQGNSA. Findings of the study overall: Patient and control CD8+ Simpson's diversity was not significantly different. The same twenty-nine CD8+ CDR3 sequences occurred in patients and in controls.

TCR beta VDJ and CDR3 were profiled, and genomic DNA was the template. MiXCR, applied by TCRdb to the reads, yields one record per CDR3 protein. This table holds approximately 200,000 distinct CDR3 sequences, approximately 57% found once. This clonotype was detected a few times. Its antigen is undetermined. A junction boundary mismatches the germline segment, possibly from a read error. The genes are TRBV7-2 and TRBJ1-2; tentative D call: TRBD1 (6 bases). What was sequenced was sorted CD4+, CD8+, or CD8+CD57+ T cells (not recorded which) from PBMCs. The sequence was obtained from a human donor in good health. CDR3 loop: CASSQTRGYGYTF. The CDR3 bases are TGCGCCAGCAGCCAAACCAGGGGTTATGGCTACACCTTC.